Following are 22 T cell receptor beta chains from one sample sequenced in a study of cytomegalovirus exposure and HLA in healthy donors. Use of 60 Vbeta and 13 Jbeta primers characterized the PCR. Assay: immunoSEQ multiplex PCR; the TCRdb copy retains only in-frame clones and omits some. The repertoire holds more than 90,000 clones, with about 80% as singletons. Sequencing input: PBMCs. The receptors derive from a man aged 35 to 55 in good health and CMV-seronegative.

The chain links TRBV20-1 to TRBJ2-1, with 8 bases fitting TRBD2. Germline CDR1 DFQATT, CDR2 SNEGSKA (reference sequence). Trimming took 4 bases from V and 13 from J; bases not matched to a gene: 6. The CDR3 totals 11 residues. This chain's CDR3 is CSAIREGHQFF. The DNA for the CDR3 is TGCAGTGCTATCCGGGAGGGTCACCAGTTCTTC.

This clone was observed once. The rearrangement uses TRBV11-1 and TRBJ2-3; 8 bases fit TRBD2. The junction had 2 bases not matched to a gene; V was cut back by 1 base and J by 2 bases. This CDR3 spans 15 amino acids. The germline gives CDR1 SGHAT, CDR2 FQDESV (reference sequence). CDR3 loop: CASSLGTSITDTQYF. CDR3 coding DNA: TGTGCCAGCAGCTTAGGGACTAGCATCACAGATACGCAGTATTTT.

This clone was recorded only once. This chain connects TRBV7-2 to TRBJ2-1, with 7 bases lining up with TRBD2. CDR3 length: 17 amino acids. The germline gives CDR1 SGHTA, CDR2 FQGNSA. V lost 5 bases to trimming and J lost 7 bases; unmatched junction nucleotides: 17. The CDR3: CASSPGPDSSGWNEQFF. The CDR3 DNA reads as TGTGCCAGCAGCCCAGGGCCGGACTCTAGCGGATGGAATGAGCAGTTCTTC.

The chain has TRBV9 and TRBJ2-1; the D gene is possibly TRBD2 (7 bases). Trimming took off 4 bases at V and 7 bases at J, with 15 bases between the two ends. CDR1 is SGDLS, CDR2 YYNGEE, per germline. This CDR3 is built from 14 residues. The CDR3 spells CASSPGLGGNEQFF. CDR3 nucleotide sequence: TGTGCCAGCAGCCCCGGACTAGGGGGTAATGAGCAGTTCTTC.

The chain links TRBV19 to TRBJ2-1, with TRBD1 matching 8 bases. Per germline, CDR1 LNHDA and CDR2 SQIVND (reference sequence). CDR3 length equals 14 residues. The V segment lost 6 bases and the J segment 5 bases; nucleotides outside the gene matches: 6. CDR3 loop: CASSRRTGNNEQFF. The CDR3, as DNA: TGTGCCAGTAGCCGGCGGACAGGGAACAATGAGCAGTTCTTC.

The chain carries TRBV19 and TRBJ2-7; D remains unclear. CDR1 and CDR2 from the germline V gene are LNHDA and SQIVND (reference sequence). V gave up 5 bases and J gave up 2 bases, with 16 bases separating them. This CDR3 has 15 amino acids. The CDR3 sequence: CASSPRAALAYEQYF. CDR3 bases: TGTGCCAGTAGTCCCCGCGCAGCGTTGGCCTACGAGCAGTACTTC.

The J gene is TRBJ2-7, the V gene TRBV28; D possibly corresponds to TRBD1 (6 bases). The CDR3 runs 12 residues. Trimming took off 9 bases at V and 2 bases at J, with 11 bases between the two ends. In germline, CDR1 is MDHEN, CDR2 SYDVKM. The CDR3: CARRQDPYEQYF. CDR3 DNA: TGTGCCAGGAGACAGGACCCCTACGAGCAGTACTTC.

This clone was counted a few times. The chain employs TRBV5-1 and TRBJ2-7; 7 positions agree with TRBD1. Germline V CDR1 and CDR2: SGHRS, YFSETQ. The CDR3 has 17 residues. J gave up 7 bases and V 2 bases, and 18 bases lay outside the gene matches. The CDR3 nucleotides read TGCGCCAGCAGCTTCGATAGTGTCCTACAGGGGCAAGGGGAGCAGTACTTC. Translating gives CASSFDSVLQGQGEQYF. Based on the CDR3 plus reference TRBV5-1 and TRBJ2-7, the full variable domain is KAGVTQTPRYLIKTRGQQVTLSCSPISGHRSVSWYQQTPGQGLQFLFEYFSETQRNKGNFPGRFSGRQFSNSRSEMNVSTLELGDSALYLCASSFDSVLQGQGEQYFGPGTRLTVT.

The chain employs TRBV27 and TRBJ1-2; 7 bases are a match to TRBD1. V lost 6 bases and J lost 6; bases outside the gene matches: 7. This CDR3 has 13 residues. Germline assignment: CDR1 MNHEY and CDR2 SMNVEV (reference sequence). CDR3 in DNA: TGTGCCAGCAGGACAGGGAAGGGGGATGGCTACACCTTC. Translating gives CASRTGKGDGYTF.

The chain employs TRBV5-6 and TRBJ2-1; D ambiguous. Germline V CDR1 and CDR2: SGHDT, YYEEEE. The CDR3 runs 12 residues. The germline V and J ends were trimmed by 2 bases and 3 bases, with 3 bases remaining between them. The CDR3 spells CASSFIYNEQFF. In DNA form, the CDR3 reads TGTGCCAGCAGCTTTATCTACAATGAGCAGTTCTTC. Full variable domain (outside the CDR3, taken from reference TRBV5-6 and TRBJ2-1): DAGVTQSPTHLIKTRGQQVTLRCSPKSGHDTVSWYQQALGQGPQFIFQYYEEEERQRGNFPDRFSGHQFPNYSSELNVNALLLGDSALYLCASSFIYNEQFFGPGTRLTVL.

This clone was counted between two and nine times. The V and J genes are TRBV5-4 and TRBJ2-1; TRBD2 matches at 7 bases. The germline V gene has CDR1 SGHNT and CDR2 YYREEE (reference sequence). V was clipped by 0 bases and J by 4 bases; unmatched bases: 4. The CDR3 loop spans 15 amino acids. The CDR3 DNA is TGTGCCAGCAGCTTGGTAGTAGCGGGTTACAATGAGCAGTTCTTC. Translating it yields CASSLVVAGYNEQFF.

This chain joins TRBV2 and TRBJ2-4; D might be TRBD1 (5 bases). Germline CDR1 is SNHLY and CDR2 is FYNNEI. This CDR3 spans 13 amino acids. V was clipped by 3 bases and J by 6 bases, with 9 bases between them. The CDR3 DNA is TGTGCCAGCAGTGAGTCAGGGTTAAACATTCAGTACTTC. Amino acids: CASSESGLNIQYF. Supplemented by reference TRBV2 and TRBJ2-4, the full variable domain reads EPEVTQTPSHQVTQMGQEVILRCVPISNHLYFYWYRQILGQKVEFLVSFYNNEISEKSEIFDDQFSVERPDGSNFTLKIRSTKLEDSAMYFCASSESGLNIQYFGAGTRLSVL.

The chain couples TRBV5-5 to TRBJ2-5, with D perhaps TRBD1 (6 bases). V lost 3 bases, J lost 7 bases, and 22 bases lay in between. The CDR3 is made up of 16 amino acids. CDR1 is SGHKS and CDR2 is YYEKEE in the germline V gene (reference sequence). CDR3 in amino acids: CASSSAANRVYATQYF. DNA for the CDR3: TGTGCCAGCAGCTCAGCAGCCAACAGGGTTTACGCGACCCAGTACTTC.

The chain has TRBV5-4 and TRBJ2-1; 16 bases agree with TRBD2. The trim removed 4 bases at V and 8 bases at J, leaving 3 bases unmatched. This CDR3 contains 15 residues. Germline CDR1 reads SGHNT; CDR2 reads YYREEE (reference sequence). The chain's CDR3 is CASSQGLAGGDEQFF. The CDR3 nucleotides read TGTGCCAGCAGCCAGGGACTAGCGGGAGGGGATGAGCAGTTCTTC.

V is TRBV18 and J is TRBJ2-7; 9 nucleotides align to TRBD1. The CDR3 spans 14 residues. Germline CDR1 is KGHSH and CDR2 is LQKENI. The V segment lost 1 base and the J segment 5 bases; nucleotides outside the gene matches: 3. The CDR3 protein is CASSPQGDRDEQYF. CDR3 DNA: TGTGCCAGCTCACCACAGGGGGACAGGGACGAGCAGTACTTC.

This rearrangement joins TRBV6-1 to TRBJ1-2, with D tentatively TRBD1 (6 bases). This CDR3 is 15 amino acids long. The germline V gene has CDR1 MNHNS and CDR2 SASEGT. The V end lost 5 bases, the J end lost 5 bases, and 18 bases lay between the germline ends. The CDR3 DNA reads TGTGCCAGCAGTTCTCAGACAGGCACGGGGTATGGCTACACCTTC. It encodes CASSSQTGTGYGYTF.

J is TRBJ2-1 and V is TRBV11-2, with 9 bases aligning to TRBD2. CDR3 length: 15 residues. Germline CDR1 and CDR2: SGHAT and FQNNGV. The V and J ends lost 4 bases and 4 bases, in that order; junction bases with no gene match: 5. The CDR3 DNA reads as TGTGCCAGCAGCTCCTTAGCGGGAGCTTACAATGAGCAGTTCTTC. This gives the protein CASSSLAGAYNEQFF.

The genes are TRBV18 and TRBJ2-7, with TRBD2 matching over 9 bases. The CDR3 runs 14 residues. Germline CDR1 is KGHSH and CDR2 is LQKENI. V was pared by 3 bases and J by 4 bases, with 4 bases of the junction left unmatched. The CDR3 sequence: CASSPGGGAYEQYF. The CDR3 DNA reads TGTGCCAGCTCACCCGGCGGGGGGGCATACGAGCAGTACTTC.

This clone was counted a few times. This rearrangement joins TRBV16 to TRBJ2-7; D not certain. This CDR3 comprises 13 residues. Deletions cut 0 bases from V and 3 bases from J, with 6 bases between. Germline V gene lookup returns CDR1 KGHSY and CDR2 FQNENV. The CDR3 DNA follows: TGTGCCAGCAGCCAATCGGGCGACTACGAGCAGTACTTC. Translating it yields CASSQSGDYEQYF. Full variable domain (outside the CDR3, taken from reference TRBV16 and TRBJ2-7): GEEVAQTPKHLVRGEGQKAKLYCAPIKGHSYVFWYQQVLKNEFKFLISFQNENVFDETGMPKERFSAKCLPNSPCSLEIQATKLEDSAVYFCASSQSGDYEQYFGPGTRLTVT.

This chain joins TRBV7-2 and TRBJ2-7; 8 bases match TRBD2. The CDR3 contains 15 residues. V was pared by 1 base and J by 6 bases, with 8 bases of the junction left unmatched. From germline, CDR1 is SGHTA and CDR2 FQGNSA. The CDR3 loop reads CASSLDGGAGREQYF. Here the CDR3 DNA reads TGTGCCAGCAGCTTAGACGGGGGGGCCGGCCGCGAGCAGTACTTC.

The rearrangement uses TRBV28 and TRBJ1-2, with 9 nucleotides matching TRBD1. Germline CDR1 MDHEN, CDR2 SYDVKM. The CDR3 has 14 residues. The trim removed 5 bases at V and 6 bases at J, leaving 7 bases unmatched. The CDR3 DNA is TGTGCCAGCAGTGTACAGGGGGCGGCCCATGGCTACACCTTC. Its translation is CASSVQGAAHGYTF.

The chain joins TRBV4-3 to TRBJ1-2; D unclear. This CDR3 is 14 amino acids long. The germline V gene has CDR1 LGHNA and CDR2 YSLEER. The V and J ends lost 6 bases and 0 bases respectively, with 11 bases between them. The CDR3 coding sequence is TGCGCCAGCAGAGGTTCCGGAGCTAACTATGGCTACACCTTC. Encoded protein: CASRGSGANYGYTF.